Reported below is one TCR beta chain. What it binds is unknown. Sequencing used immunoSEQ multiplex PCR; TCRdb keeps in-frame clones, though not all of them. The sample contains fewer than 55,000 clones, approximately 79% of which appear only once. Germline-derived CDR1 and CDR2 are MNHNY and SVGAGI (reference sequence). The CDR3 has 13 amino acids. V lost 7 bases and J 9 bases, leaving 13 bases between the germline ends. These data belong to a study of vaccination effects on CD4 cells after COVID-19. Under the ViraFEST assay, PBMC were stimulated with viral peptide pools so that antigen-specific CD4+ T cells expanded. Sequencing was performed afterwards. The culture ran for around ten days before CD4+ T cells were isolated. Nucleocapsid antibody tests were negative, and the vaccine recipients had no prior SARS-CoV-2 infection.

Sequencing was performed on CD4+ T cells from PBMCs cultured with HCoV-OC43 spike peptides, taken before COVID-19 vaccination. Subset of the sample: HCoV-OC43 spike overlapping peptide pool stimulation. The chain links TRBV6-6 to TRBJ1-6; the D gene is possibly TRBD1 (5 bases). This clonotype originated in a human donor who received a COVID-19 vaccine. The CDR3 loop is CASTRDGGSPLHF. The CDR3, as DNA: TGTGCCAGCACCCGGGACGGGGGTTCACCCCTCCACTTT.